These 16 T cell receptor beta chains came from one sample sequenced in a study of prognosis after radiotherapy for stage I lung cancer. From genomic DNA, TCR beta CDR3 was amplified by two-round multiplex PCR. Primers targeting each individual TRBV and TRBJ gene were applied in first-round PCR. TCRdb ran MiXCR on the multiplex PCR reads and lists one entry per CDR3 protein. The sample records around 56,000 distinct CDR3 sequences, 26% being singletons. Sequencing used PBMCs, obtained before or after stereotactic body radiation therapy (not recorded which). Receptors were obtained from a donor of 50 years or more with non-small cell lung cancer.

The sample holds many counts of this clonotype. The chain uses TRBV6-5 and TRBJ2-5, with D hard to call. The V end lost 4 bases, the J end lost 2 bases, and 8 bases lay between the germline ends. CDR1 and CDR2 (germline): MNHEY, SVGAGI. There are 13 residues in the CDR3. CDR3 region: CASSSRRQETQYF. CDR3 bases: TGTGCCAGCAGTTCCAGGCGTCAAGAGACCCAGTACTTC.

The table lists this clonotype with many counts. The rearrangement joins TRBV14 to TRBJ1-6; 9 bases line up with TRBD1. V shed 2 bases, J shed 6 bases, and the junction held 2 bases outside the gene matches. CDR3 size: 15 residues. Germline V gene data show CDR1 as SGHDN and CDR2 as FVKESK. For the CDR3, the DNA is TGTGCCAGCAGCCAATCACAGGGGGCTAATTCACCCCTCCACTTT. It is translated as CASSQSQGANSPLHF.

Turning to this clonotype: A much larger clone differs by one base, so this may be a read error. CDR3 loop: CASFLSFSSGANVLTF. CDR3 DNA: TGTGCCAGCTTCCTCTCTTTTTCCTCTGGGGCCAACGTCCTGACTTTC. The chain employs TRBV5-6 and TRBJ2-6; D unresolved. The CDR3 contains 16 residues. Per the germline V gene, CDR1 is SGHDT and CDR2 is YYEEEE. The germline V and J ends were trimmed by 7 bases and 0 bases, with 14 bases remaining between them.

In this sample, this clonotype turned up many times. This chain connects TRBV20-1 to TRBJ1-1, with D hard to call. Germline V gives CDR1 DFQATT, CDR2 SNEGSKA (reference sequence). Trimming pared 6 bases from V and 1 base from J, leaving 6 bases between. The CDR3 contains 11 residues. DNA for the CDR3: TGCAGTGCCGACGGGAACACTGAAGCTTTCTTT. This gives the protein CSADGNTEAFF.

A remark on this clonotype: A much larger clone differs by one base, so this may be a read error. The genes are TRBV6-2 or TRBV6-3 and TRBJ1-4; D might be TRBD1 (5 bases). The CDR3 loop spans 15 amino acids. The germline gives CDR1 MNHEY, CDR2 SVGEGT. The CDR3 loop reads CANSQGAGRNEKLFF. CDR3 bases: TGTGCCAACAGTCAAGGGGCAGGGCGAAATGAAAAACTGTTTTTT.

In this sample, this clonotype turned up once. V gene TRBV6-1 combines with J gene TRBJ2-5; 9 bases align to TRBD1. Germline loops: CDR1 MNHNS, CDR2 SASEGT. The ends lost 7 bases at V and 4 bases at J; junction bases unmatched: 13. The CDR3 consists of 16 residues. The CDR3 spells CASTREVTGGPETQYF. The CDR3 DNA reads TGTGCCAGCACCCGTGAGGTGACAGGGGGTCCAGAGACCCAGTACTTC.

V and J are TRBV5-4 and TRBJ2-5; 8 bases fit TRBD2. Germline CDR1 and CDR2: SGHNT and YYREEE (reference sequence). V lost 7 bases and J lost 5; bases outside the gene matches: 10. The CDR3 runs 14 residues. DNA of the CDR3: TGTGCCAGCCGCCGGAGCGGGGGATCGGAGACCCAGTACTTC. Residues: CASRRSGGSETQYF.

Ten or more counts support this clonotype. The rearrangement joins TRBV20-1 to TRBJ2-7; 7 positions match TRBD2. The CDR3 is 14 amino acids. J gave up 0 bases and V 4 bases, and 6 bases lay outside the gene matches. CDR1 and CDR2 (germline): DFQATT, SNEGSKA (reference sequence). This CDR3 reads CSAKGSSGSYEQYF. As DNA, the CDR3 is TGCAGTGCTAAGGGCTCTAGCGGCTCCTACGAGCAGTACTTC.

This clonotype was recorded many times. This rearrangement joins TRBV28 to TRBJ1-5; 8 bases line up with TRBD1. Germline V gene lookup returns CDR1 MDHEN and CDR2 SYDVKM. The CDR3 is 16 residues long. V was pared by 5 bases and J by 3 bases, with 9 bases of the junction left unmatched. The CDR3 region has the DNA TGTGCCAGCAGTCCCTTACAGGGGGGCGACAATCAGCCCCAGCATTTT. Protein: CASSPLQGGDNQPQHF. Full variable domain (outside the CDR3, taken from reference TRBV28 and TRBJ1-5): DVKVTQSSRYLVKRTGEKVFLECVQDMDHENMFWYRQDPGLGLRLIYFSYDVKMKEKGDIPEGYSVSREKKERFSLILESASTNQTSMYLCASSPLQGGDNQPQHFGDGTRLSIL.

This chain joins TRBV20-1 and TRBJ2-5; 15 bases are shared with TRBD2. The germline CDR1 and CDR2 sequences are DFQATT and SNEGSKA (reference sequence). The CDR3 has 16 residues. V shed 1 base, J shed 2 bases, and the junction held 2 bases outside the gene matches. The CDR3 region has the DNA TGCAGTGCTAGAGGGACTAGCGGGGGGGAGCAAGAGACCCAGTACTTC. Translated, it gives CSARGTSGGEQETQYF.

On this clonotype itself: A much more abundant neighbour one base away suggests this may be a read error. The rearrangement links TRBV20-1 to TRBJ1-6; no firm D call. The CDR3 totals 16 residues. The germline CDR1 and CDR2 sequences are DFQATT and SNEGSKA (reference sequence). V shed 0 bases and J shed 3 bases, with 12 bases lying between them. CDR3 nucleotide sequence: TGCAGTGCTAGAGATCGGGTATACCACTATAATTCACCCCTCCACTTT. It codes for CSARDRVYHYNSPLHF.

At least ten counts were recorded for this clonotype. CDR3 protein: CASSLGPGSNSPLHF. The CDR3 nucleotides read TGCGCCAGCAGCTTGGGACCGGGGAGTAATTCACCCCTCCACTTT. V usage is TRBV5-1 and J usage is TRBJ1-6; D unclear. The CDR3 is made up of 15 amino acids. V lost 0 bases and J 6 bases, leaving 10 bases between the germline ends. The germline V gene has CDR1 SGHRS and CDR2 YFSETQ.

To note about this clonotype: Being one base from a much bigger clone, this may be a read error. V and J are TRBV2 and TRBJ1-1; tentative D call: TRBD1 (6 bases). From germline, CDR1 is SNHLY and CDR2 FYNNEI. This CDR3 is built from 14 residues. Here the CDR3 reads CVAGWLGGNTEAFF. DNA for the CDR3: TGTGTCGCAGGTTGGTTAGGGGGGAACACTGAAGCTTTCTTT. Using reference TRBV2 and TRBJ1-1 for the parts outside the CDR3, the full variable domain is EPEVTQTPSHQVTQMGQEVILRCVPISNHLYFYWYRQILGQKVEFLVSFYNNEISEKSEIFDDQFSVERPDGSNFTLKIRSTKLEDSAMYFCVAGWLGGNTEAFFGQGTRLTVV.

At least ten counts were recorded for this clonotype. The rearrangement links TRBV28 to TRBJ2-3, with 10 positions matching TRBD1. The CDR3 loop spans 17 amino acids. The germline CDR1 and CDR2 sequences are MDHEN and SYDVKM. V trimming: 2 bases; J trimming: 2 bases; junction bases outside the gene matches: 7. CDR3 loop: CASSLIPGTGVTDTQYF. The CDR3 bases are TGTGCCAGCAGTTTAATTCCCGGGACAGGGGTCACAGATACGCAGTATTTT.

This clonotype was observed at least ten times. The V and J genes are TRBV5-1 and TRBJ2-2; D is undetermined. Germline V lookup: CDR1 SGHRS, CDR2 YFSETQ. This CDR3 is 16 amino acids long. Trimming took 4 bases from V and 6 from J, leaving 19 bases between them. The CDR3 nucleotides are TGCGCCAGCAGCCCTTACCGGGTCTTAAGGTCCGGGGAGCTGTTTTTT. Translation gives CASSPYRVLRSGELFF. Using reference TRBV5-1 and TRBJ2-2 for the parts outside the CDR3, the full variable domain is KAGVTQTPRYLIKTRGQQVTLSCSPISGHRSVSWYQQTPGQGLQFLFEYFSETQRNKGNFPGRFSGRQFSNSRSEMNVSTLELGDSALYLCASSPYRVLRSGELFFGEGSRLTVL.

This clonotype was seen repeatedly, ten times or more. The chain couples TRBV6-9 to TRBJ2-5; 12 nucleotides match TRBD1. The V gene's germline CDR1 is MNHGY and CDR2 SVAAGI. This CDR3 contains 15 residues. V was pared by 10 bases and J by 7 bases, with 13 bases of the junction left unmatched. CDR3: CAIGPGTGGERTQYF. Here the CDR3 DNA reads TGTGCCATCGGACCGGGGACAGGGGGCGAGAGGACCCAGTACTTC.